Presented here are 3 T cell receptor beta chains from one specimen sequenced in a study of CD8+ T cells in alopecia areata. Investigators isolated RNA and reverse transcribed it into cDNA to act as the sequencing template. Profiling relied on immunoSEQ multiplex PCR, and the TCRdb table lists in-frame clones only, not all of them. The sample has under 250,000 clones, more than 45% seen once. Sequenced here: CD4+ T cells sorted from blood, sampled at week 0. These receptors all stem from a human donor with alopecia areata.

This clone was counted a single time. The V call is TRBV29-1, the J call TRBJ2-7, with D perhaps assigned TRBD1 or TRBD2 (5 bases each). This CDR3 region has 14 residues. Trimming pared 3 bases from V and 2 bases from J, leaving 14 bases between. Germline V CDR1 and CDR2: SQVTM, ANQGSEA. CDR3 amino acids: CSVELRGTPYEQYF. CDR3 bases: TGCAGCGTTGAGTTACGGGGCACCCCCTACGAGCAGTACTTC.

The chain is built from TRBV6-5 and TRBJ2-4, with D tentatively TRBD1 or TRBD2 (5 bases each). V shed 4 bases and J shed 3 bases, with 16 bases lying between them. Germline values: CDR1 MNHEY, CDR2 SVGAGI. This CDR3 is built from 16 residues. CDR3 sequence: CASSSGLGRGKNIQYF. The CDR3 DNA reads TGTGCCAGCAGTTCGGGTCTGGGACGGGGCAAAAACATTCAGTACTTC.

This clone was seen only a few times. The chain employs TRBV7-9 and TRBJ1-1, with D hard to call. This CDR3 is 16 amino acids long. Germline V gene lookup returns CDR1 SEHNR and CDR2 FQNEAQ (reference sequence). Trimming took off 1 base at V and 0 bases at J, with 12 bases between the two ends. Written as DNA, the CDR3 is TGTGCCAGCAGCTTAGGCACCGGAACCCTGAACACTGAAGCTTTCTTT. It is translated as CASSLGTGTLNTEAFF. Full variable domain (rest looked up from reference TRBV7-9 and TRBJ1-1): DTGVSQNPRHKITKRGQNVTFRCDPISEHNRLYWYRQTLGQGPEFLTYFQNEAQLEKSRLLSDRFSAERPKGSFSTLEIQRTEQGDSAMYLCASSLGTGTLNTEAFFGQGTRLTVV.